This T cell receptor (beta chain) was identified in a study of CD8+ T cells in alopecia areata. About the study: Tofacitinib was taken orally by treated patients, and the dose was 5 to 10 mg twice daily. Study-wide findings and caveats: Researchers report lesional scalp, most notably alopecia totalis/universalis, outstripped normal scalp in clonality. Whereas mice showed it more clearly, TCR sharing across patients was murkier, possibly because of HLA.

As concerns this clone: Its target is not known.

RNA was extracted and reverse transcribed into cDNA as the sequencing template. Sequencing used immunoSEQ multiplex PCR; TCRdb keeps in-frame clones, though not all of them. The data show around 140,000 clones, about half seen once. The germline V gene encodes CDR1 SGHDN and CDR2 FVKESK. This CDR3 is built from 14 residues. V lost 5 bases and J 5 bases, leaving 15 bases between the germline ends. This TCR derives from a human donor with alopecia areata. The chain carries TRBV14 and TRBJ1-1; weak D call: TRBD1 (6 bases). Sample: CD4+ T cells sorted from blood, taken at week 0. The CDR3 DNA reads as TGTGCCAGCAGCTTATACAGGGAGGGGACTGAAGCTTTCTTT. Translation: CASSLYREGTEAFF.